The sequence of this T cell receptor beta chain was determined in a study of cytomegalovirus exposure and HLA in healthy donors. Turning to the study itself: Researchers previously reported finding 90 million to 120 million unique TCR beta sequences from 150 million to 200 million T cells.

PCR was performed using 60 Vbeta and 13 Jbeta primers. Libraries were prepared by immunoSEQ multiplex PCR; TCRdb keeps only in-frame clonotypes and omits some of them. The repertoire holds 60,000 to 95,000 clones, with about 79% as singletons. General study results and limits: Cytomegalovirus-associated TCR beta chains were listed, numbering 164.

As to this clone: Antigen: not known.

The TCR sequence derives from an older man in good health and CMV-seropositive. Material for sequencing was PBMCs.

The CDR3 coding sequence is TGTGCCTGGAGCCAGACAGGGAGATACAATGAGCAGTTCTTC. This encodes CAWSQTGRYNEQFF. V and J are TRBV30 and TRBJ2-1; 7 bases are a match to TRBD1. Germline loops: CDR1 GTSNPN, CDR2 SVGIG (reference sequence). After removal of 3 bases from V and 4 bases from J, the junction contained 6 bases not matched to a gene. There are 14 residues in the CDR3.